These T cell receptor beta chains were read from a single sample in a study of T cell responses to AZD1222 COVID-19 vaccine. Sequencing was performed with immunoSEQ multiplex PCR; in TCRdb, only in-frame clones are kept and a portion is missing. The repertoire holds some 200,000 clones, with over 85% as singletons. The input for sequencing was peripheral blood, taken 28 days after the second AZD1222 dose. All receptors come from an adult who received the AZD1222 COVID-19 vaccine. CDR3s leave out the opening cysteine and the closing phenylalanine or tryptophan. A D gene is named only where the DNA matches it firmly.

V gene	D gene	J gene	CDR3 protein
TRBV7-9	NA	TRBJ1-1	ASSLGTGLDTEAF
TRBV9	NA	TRBJ1-5	ASSARVTGNQPQH
TRBV7-6	NA	TRBJ2-7	ASSPGGRENYEQY
TRBV10-2	TRBD1	TRBJ1-3	ASSDWDSSGNTIY
TRBV25-1	NA	TRBJ1-5	ASRAGINQPQH
TRBV19	TRBD1	TRBJ1-2	ASSSDRVDYGYT
TRBV14	NA	TRBJ2-1	ASSQDQGSYNEQF
TRBV5-1	NA	TRBJ2-1	ASSLDPVGEQF
TRBV11-2	TRBD2	TRBJ2-5	ASSFEALAGGSETQY
TRBV29-1	NA	TRBJ1-1	SSKQGNWNTEAF
TRBV24-1	TRBD1	TRBJ2-3	ATSDLQGAYGDTQY
TRBV6-5	NA	TRBJ2-5	ASSYSNTNAGETQY
TRBV6-5	NA	TRBJ1-3	ASSPGGGGNTIY
TRBV10-3	TRBD1	TRBJ1-4	AIREGTGATNEKLF
TRBV11-2	NA	TRBJ1-1	ASGQGVLTEAF
TRBV7-8	NA	TRBJ2-7	ASSNLQGSSYEQY
TRBV6-5	NA	TRBJ2-7	ASNLQSYEQY
TRBV20-1	NA	TRBJ1-4	SATKGEKLF